This T cell receptor beta chain was captured by sequencing in a study of CD8+ T cells in alopecia areata (dated by TCRdb to 2016 to 2019). For the study in its entirety: The treated patients took part in an open-label pilot trial in which moderate-to-severe alopecia areata was treated with oral tofacitinib at 5 to 10 mg twice daily. Patients received tofacitinib for 6 to 18 months and were then followed off drug for 6 months to check for delayed response and recurrence. In treated patients, disease severity was measured using the SALT score, which gives the percentage of scalp surface area affected. In both human patients and the C3H/HeJ mouse model, the study applied high-throughput TCRbeta sequencing to look at T cell clonal expansion in alopecia areata. Human TCRbeta sequencing covered scalp tissue and sorted CD4+ and CD8+ peripheral blood T cells from patchy and totalis/universalis alopecia areata patients and healthy controls. Patients on tofacitinib were biopsied at baseline and after 4 and 24 weeks of treatment, and several of the patients also had a later scalp biopsy. Scalp clonality was compared among normal scalp (n=4), patchy alopecia areata scalp (n=8), and alopecia totalis/universalis scalp (n=8). The RNA source kit depended on sample type: the PAXgene miRNA kit for fixed scalp, the miRNeasy kit for PBMCs, and the RNeasy kit for mouse skin. Amplification of TCRbeta CDR3 regions was done by immunoSEQ multiplex PCR using 35 Vbeta forward primers and 13 Jbeta reverse primers. The paper as a whole reports these results and caveats: Compared with normal scalp, lesional scalp, particularly in alopecia totalis/universalis, had higher clonality and more expanded CD8+ clones, which suggests antigenic drive. Compared with mice, TCR sequences shared between patients were less clear, possibly partly because of HLA diversity across the patient population. With tofacitinib, both scalp clonality and the number of expanded CD8+ clones among the top 100 scalp clones went down significantly. Because the treated cohort was small and had just a single nonresponder, larger studies are needed to establish links between baseline CD8+ expansion and response. Scalp TCR repertoire analysis is complicated because resident alphabeta T cells in normal human skin are also sequenced, whereas mouse skin is dominated by gammadelta T cells. During tofacitinib treatment, many expanded lesional clones stuck around in both scalp and blood, and this persistence may partly explain why relapse happens after treatment is stopped.

What the treatment or condition label conveys for this sample: oral pan-JAK inhibitor, 5-10 mg twice daily. Peripheral blood and lesional scalp punch biopsies were obtained from patients with alopecia areata. PBMCs were isolated by density centrifugation and stained for CD3, CD4 and CD8, after which CD4+ and CD8+ T cells were sorted on a FACSAria. Comment on this clone: What this receptor recognizes is not known. Base qualities are not recorded, but no much larger clone differs from it by a single base.

For this chain, trimming is 6 bases at the V end and 5 bases at the J end, and the number of junction bases without a gene match is 11. The CDR3 numbers 16 residues from cysteine through phenylalanine. The retained sequence is limited to the CDR3, 48 bases, with the frame set at the first base. The germline V gene gives CDR1 as SGHVS and CDR2 as FNYEAQ. The library was obtained by the immunoSEQ multiplex PCR assay. To provide template for TCR sequencing, every sample had RNA extracted and reverse transcribed into cDNA. First-strand cDNA was synthesized with SuperScript III using a 2:1 mix of oligo-dT and random hexamers. A synthetic immune receptor repertoire was used to measure amplification bias, and any remaining bias was corrected computationally. The authors' analysis ran thus. Raw reads were preprocessed to remove errors, and CDR3 was defined by IMGT conventions from the conserved cysteine to phenylalanine. Clonality was calculated as 1 minus Shannon entropy normalized by log2 of the number of productive unique TCRs. CD4 or CD8 identity of scalp clones was inferred by cross-referencing scalp TCRbeta sequences with sorted blood CD4 and CD8 repertoires. Imported from immuneACCESS, the table was reduced by TCRdb to in-frame sequences with V and J called. These copies leave out some clones; in studies compared against another copy, an unresolved V gene accounts for under half, and the cause of the remainder is not known. V, J and clone size are taken as reported in that table, and D and trimming were inferred from the DNA itself. This sample has 160,000 or so clones in its table, and 50% to 75% of those were observed once. 15% to 20% of the sample is taken by the ten largest.

Sequences were derived from CD4+ T cells sorted from blood, sampled at approximately week 60, from a patient treated with tofacitinib. This clonotype was obtained from a human donor with alopecia areata. This sequence uses TRBV7-6 and TRBJ2-2, and TRBD1 matches 8 of the central bases. The nucleotide sequence reads TGTGCCAGCAGACCCAAGGCAGGGGGCGCAACCGGGGAGCTGTTTTTT. Translated, this gives CASRPKAGGATGELFF.